This T cell receptor beta chain is drawn from a study of metastatic and nonmetastatic thyroid tumors. The wider study: Thyroid patients, malignant and benign, had repertoires compared across blood and tumor or nodule tissue. Findings of the study overall: When malignant thyroid tumors were compared with benign nodules, TCR beta diversity was reportedly significantly higher in the malignant tumors. This held in both blood and tumor samples.

No treatment had been given to any patient before thyroid surgery. In the original analysis: The study took CDR3 differences across clinicopathological groups and made a distant-metastasis classifier for papillary thyroid cancer from them. MiXCR reprocessed the PCR reads for TCRdb. TCRdb's processing, not the authors' own work, is the source of the V and J calls. Altogether tens of thousands of clones are present, approximately 25% being singletons, with the ten largest covering 9.2%. Comment on this clone: Its matching antigen is unknown. The junction shows a germline mismatch at one end, possibly a read error.

The TCR was taken from a female donor with papillary thyroid cancer or a benign thyroid nodule (not recorded which). Some clones in this sample may be carry-over from other donors' samples. The sequenced material came from blood.

The CDR3 DNA follows: TGTGCCTCCAGTGATCCGACATGGCAGATGAACACCGGGGAGCTGTTTTTT. Its translation: CASSDPTWQMNTGELFF. V is TRBV24-1 and J is TRBJ2-2; no definite D call. The germline V gene encodes CDR1 KGHDR and CDR2 SFDVKD. The CDR3 consists of 17 residues.